Below are 17 T cell receptor beta chains sequenced from a single sample in a study of blood T cells in healthy people across ages. Together with a sample-barcoded 5' primer, a J-beta primer mix was included in a second PCR lasting about 6 to 12 cycles. TCRdb used MiXCR to reprocess the 5' RACE reads, holding one entry per CDR3 protein. The table includes about 570,000 distinct CDR3 sequences, roughly 28% detected once. Sequenced sample: blood. The receptors come from a woman in her seventies in good health.

The chain uses TRBV2 and TRBJ2-2; D call uncertain. Trimming left V 7 bases short and J 7 bases short, with 16 bases between. This CDR3 has 14 residues. The germline V gene has CDR1 SNHLY and CDR2 FYNNEI. The DNA of the CDR3 is TGTGCCAGCACCACCTTGCAATGGGGCGGGGAGCTGTTTTTT. This sequence encodes CASTTLQWGGELFF. Variable domain in full (rest from reference TRBV2 and TRBJ2-2): EPEVTQTPSHQVTQMGQEVILRCVPISNHLYFYWYRQILGQKVEFLVSFYNNEISEKSEIFDDQFSVERPDGSNFTLKIRSTKLEDSAMYFCASTTLQWGGELFFGEGSRLTVL.

The V and J genes are TRBV5-1 and TRBJ2-2; 7 nucleotides match TRBD2. Germline V gives CDR1 SGHRS, CDR2 YFSETQ. V was clipped by 6 bases and J by 1 base; unmatched bases: 9. The CDR3 is 16 amino acids. The CDR3 region has the DNA TGCGCCAGCACCTACCCATCGGGGGGGAACACCGGGGAGCTGTTTTTT. Translated, it gives CASTYPSGGNTGELFF.

This chain uses TRBV6-1 with TRBJ1-5; the D gene is possibly TRBD1 (5 bases). Germline CDR1 and CDR2: MNHNS and SASEGT. The CDR3 runs to 15 residues. The V end was cut by 6 bases, the J end by 1 base, with 13 bases between. CDR3 DNA sequence: TGTGCCAGCAGGCCTACGGGGCTGAGCAATCAGCCCCAGCATTTT. Residues: CASRPTGLSNQPQHF.

The sample holds a few counts of this clonotype. The chain carries TRBV13 and TRBJ1-1, with TRBD1 identical over 7 bases. The CDR3 is 15 amino acids. CDR1 PRHDT and CDR2 FYEKMQ come from the germline V gene (reference sequence). V was pared by 5 bases and J by 0 bases, with 6 bases of the junction left unmatched. The CDR3 DNA is TGTGCCAGCAGCACCAGGGGGAATTTGAACACTGAAGCTTTCTTT. Protein: CASSTRGNLNTEAFF. Looking up the rest from reference TRBV13 and TRBJ1-1 gives the full variable domain: AAGVIQSPRHLIKEKRETATLKCYPIPRHDTVYWYQQGPGQDPQFLISFYEKMQSDKGSIPDRFSAQQFSDYHSELNMSSLELGDSALYFCASSTRGNLNTEAFFGQGTRLTVV.

This clonotype has only a few counts. J is TRBJ1-5 and V is TRBV6-6, with a possible D match to TRBD1 (6 bases). Germline assignment: CDR1 MNHNY and CDR2 SVGAGI (reference sequence). The CDR3 sequence is 15 residues long. V lost 3 bases and J 2 bases, leaving 11 bases between the germline ends. The CDR3 reads CASSYRGRRNQPQHF. CDR3 DNA sequence: TGTGCCAGCAGTTATCGGGGGCGGCGCAATCAGCCCCAGCATTTT.

This clonotype was observed a few times. The V and J genes are TRBV10-3 and TRBJ2-3; 9 bases map to TRBD2. Per the germline V gene, CDR1 is ENHRY and CDR2 is SYGVKD. The CDR3 is 15 amino acids. V lost 7 bases to trimming and J lost 3 bases; unmatched junction nucleotides: 8. The DNA of the CDR3 is TGTGCCATCAATGACGGCGGGGGGGGGACAGATACGCAGTATTTT. Translation: CAINDGGGGTDTQYF.

This clonotype appeared a few times. V gene TRBV4-2 combines with J gene TRBJ2-5; D is perhaps TRBD2 (5 bases). The germline V gene encodes CDR1 LGHNA and CDR2 YNFKEQ. There are 14 residues in the CDR3. V lost 3 bases and J 0 bases, leaving 8 bases between the germline ends. CDR3 protein: CASSQTGDQETQYF. CDR3 nucleotides: TGTGCCAGCAGCCAGACCGGGGACCAAGAGACCCAGTACTTC.

Ten or more counts support this clonotype. The V gene is TRBV7-2, the J gene TRBJ2-1, with 11 bases identical to TRBD2. The CDR3 spans 16 residues. After removal of 1 base from V and 7 bases from J, the junction contained 6 bases not matched to a gene. Germline lookup yields CDR1 SGHTA and CDR2 FQGNSA. CDR3 region: CASSLGLAGGGNEQFF. CDR3 bases: TGTGCCAGCAGCTTAGGCCTAGCGGGGGGTGGGAATGAGCAGTTCTTC.

This clonotype appeared a few times. V usage is TRBV20-1 and J usage is TRBJ2-5; perhaps D is TRBD1 or TRBD2 (6 bases each). Trimming shortened V by 0 bases and J by 9 bases, and 20 bases separated the two germline ends. Germline V gene lookup returns CDR1 DFQATT and CDR2 SNEGSKA (reference sequence). The CDR3 spans 15 residues. CDR3 in DNA: TGCAGTGCTAGAGATTCCGGGGGCCTTACCACGGCCCAGTACTTC. Encoded protein: CSARDSGGLTTAQYF.

The chain is built from TRBV5-1 and TRBJ2-6, with 7 bases aligning to TRBD1. CDR1 and CDR2 (germline): SGHRS, YFSETQ. The CDR3 covers 18 residues. V lost 4 bases and J lost 0; bases outside the gene matches: 10. CDR3 in amino acids: CASSPTGRSSSGANVLTF. The DNA of the CDR3 is TGCGCCAGCAGCCCGACAGGGCGCTCGAGCTCTGGGGCCAACGTCCTGACTTTC.

The chain couples TRBV7-2 to TRBJ2-5; 12 bases fit TRBD2. The closer fit of TRBJ2-7 to the DNA end suggests the J call may be wrong. Germline CDR1 reads SGHTA; CDR2 reads FQGNSA. The CDR3 is 15 amino acids. CDR3 nucleotides: TGTGCCAGCAGCCCAATGGGACTAGCGGGCCACGAGCAGTACTTC. Translating gives CASSPMGLAGHEQYF.

V usage is TRBV28 and J usage is TRBJ1-2; D ambiguous. The V gene lost 5 bases and the J gene lost 7 bases, with 14 bases spanning the gap. The CDR3 is 13 amino acids. CDR1 MDHEN and CDR2 SYDVKM come from the germline V gene. DNA for the CDR3: TGTGCCAGCAGTGGGCCGGGAGGTTTTGGCTACACCTTC. Encoded protein: CASSGPGGFGYTF.

The rearrangement joins TRBV28 to TRBJ2-7; 9 bases align to TRBD2. The DNA matches TRBJ2-1 better at its end, which makes the J call doubtful. This CDR3 contains 16 residues. From germline, CDR1 is MDHEN and CDR2 SYDVKM. The CDR3 here is CASSFLLGGRAHEQFF. The CDR3 region has the DNA TGTGCCAGCAGTTTCTTATTGGGCGGGAGGGCCCATGAGCAGTTCTTC.

The chain joins TRBV20-1 to TRBJ2-1; the D gene could be TRBD1 or TRBD2 (6 bases each). Germline V gene sequence: CDR1 DFQATT, CDR2 SNEGSKA (reference sequence). The CDR3 loop spans 12 amino acids. V dropped 1 base and J dropped 7 bases, with 8 bases sitting between them. CDR3: CSARVGGNEQFF. The DNA of the CDR3 is TGCAGTGCTAGAGTAGGGGGGAATGAGCAGTTCTTC.

This clonotype was observed a handful of times. The chain recombines TRBV5-1 with TRBJ2-5; D is undetermined. Deletions cut 4 bases from V and 2 bases from J, with 12 bases between. This CDR3 is built from 14 residues. Germline V lookup: CDR1 SGHRS, CDR2 YFSETQ. This chain's CDR3 is CASSPLDKQETQYF. Written as DNA, the CDR3 is TGCGCCAGCAGCCCATTAGACAAGCAAGAGACCCAGTACTTC.

The CDR3, as DNA: TGTGCCAGCAGTTTTGTAGCGGGGGGGAAGGTCGGTCAAGAGACCCAGTACTTC. It translates to CASSFVAGGKVGQETQYF. The V call is TRBV12-3 or TRBV12-4, the J call TRBJ2-5; TRBD2 matches 11 bases. CDR3 length equals 18 residues. V shed 3 bases, J shed 2 bases, and the junction held 11 bases outside the gene matches.

This clonotype was counted ten times or more. V gene TRBV5-1 combines with J gene TRBJ1-4; D unresolved. V was clipped by 4 bases and J by 0 bases, with 7 bases between them. Per germline, CDR1 SGHRS and CDR2 YFSETQ. This CDR3 spans 14 amino acids. Here the CDR3 reads CASSRDTTNEKLFF. DNA for the CDR3: TGCGCCAGCAGCCGGGATACAACTAATGAAAAACTGTTTTTT.